The sequence of this TCR beta chain was determined in a study of blood T cell repertoires in COVID-19. Turning to the study itself: Sites in the United States, Italy and Spain provided acute and convalescent COVID-19 samples. In each case, the material was cDNA or gDNA derived from T cells, B-cell-depleted T cells, or PBMCs.

Seattle researchers signed up patients amid active infection and tracked them longitudinally. This CDR3 comprises 15 residues. The germline V gene has CDR1 WSHSY and CDR2 SAAADI. The J segment lost 8 bases and the V segment lost 4 bases, leaving 13 bases of the junction unmatched. Some clones are missing from TCRdb's copy, which holds only in-frame ones; the method was immunoSEQ multiplex PCR. The sample has around 190,000 clones, around 81% seen once. V and J are TRBV10-2 and TRBJ1-2, with 7 positions matching TRBD1. The sequence came from a woman aged 40 to 55 with COVID-19, enrolled during active disease. The sample taken for sequencing was peripheral blood. The CDR3 coding sequence is TGCGCCAGCAGTGTTGGGAGGACAGGACTTAAGGGCTACACCTTC. This sequence encodes CASSVGRTGLKGYTF.